The source of this T cell receptor (beta chain) is a study of tumor and adjacent non-tumor tissue in lung cancer. For the study at large: There were around 11 adenocarcinoma, a couple of squamous cell carcinoma and 1 small cell lung cancer cases. Aged about 31 to 80 years, patients included nine to eleven men and roughly five women with stage I to III disease.

TCRbeta libraries were built with three rounds of nested PCR, modified from ARM-PCR. MiXCR was run by TCRdb on the multiplex PCR reads, yielding one entry per CDR3 protein. The data show about 66,000 distinct CDR3 sequences, around 78% seen once. The template was RNA from unsorted bulk tissue. The CDR3 sequence is 13 residues long. Germline V CDR1 and CDR2: SQVTM, ANQGSEA. With 4 bases removed from V and 5 bases from J, the gap between germline ends came to 9 bases. The V gene is TRBV29-1, the J gene TRBJ2-6; D call uncertain. Sequenced sample: lung tumor tissue. The receptor was derived from a man between 60 and 75 years old with non-small cell lung cancer. This CDR3 is CSVAPSWANVLTF. The DNA for the CDR3 is TGCAGCGTTGCCCCTTCTTGGGCCAACGTCCTGACTTTC.